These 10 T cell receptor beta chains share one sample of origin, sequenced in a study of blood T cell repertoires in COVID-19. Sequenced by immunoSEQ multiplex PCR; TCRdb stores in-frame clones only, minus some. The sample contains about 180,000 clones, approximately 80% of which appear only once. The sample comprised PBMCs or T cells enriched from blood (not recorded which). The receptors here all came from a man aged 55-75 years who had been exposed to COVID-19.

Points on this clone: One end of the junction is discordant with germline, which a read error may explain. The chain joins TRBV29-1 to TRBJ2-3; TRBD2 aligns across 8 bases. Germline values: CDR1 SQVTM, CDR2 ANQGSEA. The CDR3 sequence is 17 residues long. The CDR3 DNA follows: TGCAGCGTTAAAGACTACCGTGCGGGAGGCTACACAGATACGCAGTATTTT. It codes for CSVKDYRAGGYTDTQYF.

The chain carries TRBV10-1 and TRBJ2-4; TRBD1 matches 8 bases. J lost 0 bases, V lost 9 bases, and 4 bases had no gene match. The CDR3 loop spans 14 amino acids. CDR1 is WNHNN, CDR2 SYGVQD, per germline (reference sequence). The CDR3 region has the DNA TGCGCCAGGGACAGGGACTTAGCCAAAAACATTCAGTACTTC. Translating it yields CARDRDLAKNIQYF.

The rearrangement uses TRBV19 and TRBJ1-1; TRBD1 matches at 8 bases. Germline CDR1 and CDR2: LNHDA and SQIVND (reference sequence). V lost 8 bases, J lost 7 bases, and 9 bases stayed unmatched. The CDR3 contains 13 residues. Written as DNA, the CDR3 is TGTGCCAGTGGACGCGACAGGGGTGATGAAGCTTTCTTT. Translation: CASGRDRGDEAFF.

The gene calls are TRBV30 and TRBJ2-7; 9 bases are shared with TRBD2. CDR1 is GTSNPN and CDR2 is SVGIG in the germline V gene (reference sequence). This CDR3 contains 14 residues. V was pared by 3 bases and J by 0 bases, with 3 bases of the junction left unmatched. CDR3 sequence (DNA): TGTGCCTGGAGGGCTAGCGGGGCCTCCTACGAGCAGTACTTC. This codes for CAWRASGASYEQYF.

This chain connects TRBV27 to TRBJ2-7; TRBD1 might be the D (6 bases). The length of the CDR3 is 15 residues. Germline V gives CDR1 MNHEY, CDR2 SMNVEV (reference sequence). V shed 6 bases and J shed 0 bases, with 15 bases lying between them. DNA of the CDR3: TGTGCCAGCAGGGCCGTGGGGGCCCCCTCCTACGAGCAGTACTTC. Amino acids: CASRAVGAPSYEQYF.

CDR3 coding DNA: TGTGCCAGCAGTTACCTAGATTTCTACAATGAGCAGTTCTTC. This codes for CASSYLDFYNEQFF. This chain uses TRBV6-6 with TRBJ2-1; D is unclear. The CDR3 loop spans 14 amino acids. V gave up 2 bases and J gave up 3 bases, with 8 bases separating them. Looked up from germline, CDR1 is MNHNY and CDR2 is SVGAGI (reference sequence).

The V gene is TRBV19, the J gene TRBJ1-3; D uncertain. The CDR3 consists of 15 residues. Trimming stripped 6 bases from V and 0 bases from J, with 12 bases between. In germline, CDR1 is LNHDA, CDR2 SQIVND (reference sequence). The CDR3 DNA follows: TGTGCCAGTAGGCCGAACCTAGACTCTGGAAACACCATATATTTT. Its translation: CASRPNLDSGNTIYF.

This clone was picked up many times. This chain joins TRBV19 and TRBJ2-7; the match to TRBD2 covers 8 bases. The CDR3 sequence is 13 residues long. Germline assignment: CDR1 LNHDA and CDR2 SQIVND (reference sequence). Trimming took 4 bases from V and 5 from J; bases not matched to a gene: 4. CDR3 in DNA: TGTGCCAGTAGTACCGGGACTAGTCACGAGCAGTACTTC. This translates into CASSTGTSHEQYF.

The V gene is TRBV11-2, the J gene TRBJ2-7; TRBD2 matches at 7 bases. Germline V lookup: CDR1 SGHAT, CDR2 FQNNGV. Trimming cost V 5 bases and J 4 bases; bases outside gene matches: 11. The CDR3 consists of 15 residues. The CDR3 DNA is TGTGCCAGCAGCCCCTCCGGGACTACTTTATACGAGCAGTACTTC. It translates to CASSPSGTTLYEQYF.

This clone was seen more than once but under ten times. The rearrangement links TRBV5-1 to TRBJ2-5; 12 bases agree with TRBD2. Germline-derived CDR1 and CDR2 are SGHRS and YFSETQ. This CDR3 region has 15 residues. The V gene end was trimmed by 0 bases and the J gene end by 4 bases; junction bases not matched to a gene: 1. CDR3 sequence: CASSLGLAGVETQYF. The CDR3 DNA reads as TGCGCCAGCAGCTTGGGACTAGCGGGAGTAGAGACCCAGTACTTC.